Each of the 25 T cell receptor beta chains below was sequenced from the same sample in a study of response to subunit inactivated influenza vaccine (dated by TCRdb to the late 2010s). The library came from RT-PCR. TCRdb lists the instrument as Illumina HiSeq 2500. The public reads were quality trimmed at Q25 with fastp and then assembled into clones with MiXCR by TCRdb, keeping productive beta chains. A single entry per CDR3 protein holds the most common genes and DNA from its merged rows. A total of hundreds of thousands of distinct CDR3 sequences appear in this sample, approximately 17% of them only once. The ten largest clones add up to approximately 10% of the sample. The specimen was PBMCs from blood, collected 4 to 6 days after vaccination. The receptors were gathered from a middle-aged man who received an inactivated influenza vaccine. Donor details come from another sample of the same person, matched by shared clones.

This clonotype came up a few times. The rearrangement uses TRBV6-2 or TRBV6-3 and TRBJ2-7, with 7 bases lining up with TRBD1. V was pared by 6 bases and J by 5 bases, with 4 bases of the junction left unmatched. The CDR3 extends over 12 amino acids. The germline V gene encodes CDR1 MNHEY and CDR2 SVGEGT. This chain's CDR3 is CASSKTGDEQYF. CDR3 in DNA: TGTGCCAGCAGCAAAACAGGGGACGAGCAGTACTTC.

The CDR3 bases are TGTGCCAGCAGTGAGCATCCCGCACGGAAGACCCAGTACTTC. It yields the protein CASSEHPARKTQYF. The chain couples TRBV2 to TRBJ2-5, with no clear D. Deletions cut 3 bases from V and 6 bases from J, with 14 bases between. Germline CDR1 is SNHLY and CDR2 is FYNNEI. This CDR3 region has 14 residues.

In the case of this clonotype: A junction end diverges from the germline sequence, so it may reflect a read error. V and J are TRBV20-1 and TRBJ2-2, with D perhaps being TRBD1 or TRBD2 (5 bases each). The germline CDR1 and CDR2 sequences are DFQATT and SNEGSKA (reference sequence). The CDR3 consists of 14 residues. DNA for the CDR3: TGCAGTGCCAGAGGGCGCCAAGGGGCCGGGGAGCTGTTTTTT. Translating it yields CSARGRQGAGELFF.

The CDR3 sequence: CSATSRVGETQYF. In nucleotides, the CDR3 is TGCAGTGCTACCTCGCGGGTAGGAGAGACCCAGTACTTC. The genes are TRBV20-1 and TRBJ2-5, with D possibly being TRBD2 (5 bases). The CDR3 is 13 residues long. V lost 4 bases and J lost 4, with 13 bases in between. Germline lookup yields CDR1 DFQATT and CDR2 SNEGSKA (reference sequence).

This clonotype has only a few counts. CDR3 coding DNA: TGTGCCAGCAGCGGCAAAGGAATAGCGGGGGCGCTCCAAGAGACCCAGTACTTC. This encodes CASSGKGIAGALQETQYF. The rearrangement uses TRBV11-1 and TRBJ2-5; TRBD2 matches at 9 bases. The germline CDR1 and CDR2 sequences are SGHAT and FQDESV (reference sequence). V lost 5 bases, J lost 1 base, and 14 bases stayed unmatched. This CDR3 contains 18 residues. The full variable domain, completed using reference TRBV11-1 and TRBJ2-5, is EAEVAQSPRYKITEKSQAVAFWCDPISGHATLYWYRQILGQGPELLVQFQDESVVDDSQLPKDRFSAERLKGVDSTLKIQPAELGDSAMYLCASSGKGIAGALQETQYFGPGTRLLVL.

About this clonotype: The junction and the germline gene differ at one end; a read error may be behind it. The DNA for the CDR3 is TGTGCCAGCACCCAAGGAAGCGCTAACTATGGCTACACCTTC. Its protein is CASTQGSANYGYTF. The chain employs TRBV4-2 and TRBJ1-2; D unclear. Germline V CDR1 and CDR2: LGHNA, YNFKEQ. This CDR3 comprises 14 residues.

This clonotype was counted a few times. The V call is TRBV15, the J call TRBJ2-2; no firm D call. In germline, CDR1 is LNHNV, CDR2 YYDKDF (reference sequence). This CDR3 is built from 14 residues. With 2 bases removed from V and 0 bases from J, the gap between germline ends came to 4 bases. This CDR3 is CATSRMSNTGELFF. The DNA of the CDR3 is TGTGCCACCAGCAGAATGTCGAACACCGGGGAGCTGTTTTTT.

This clonotype was recorded many times. This chain joins TRBV6-5 and TRBJ2-1; 7 bases align to TRBD2. V lost 4 bases to trimming and J lost 0 bases; unmatched junction nucleotides: 9. There are 17 residues in the CDR3. The germline gives CDR1 MNHEY, CDR2 SVGAGI. The CDR3 spells CASSSTTSPSSYNEQFF. For the CDR3, the DNA is TGTGCCAGCAGTTCGACGACTAGCCCTAGCTCCTACAATGAGCAGTTCTTC.

The rearrangement uses TRBV27 and TRBJ2-7; D might be TRBD1 or TRBD2, each matching 5 bases. V was clipped by 5 bases and J by 9 bases, with 20 bases between them. This CDR3 comprises 14 residues. Germline-derived CDR1 and CDR2 are MNHEY and SMNVEV (reference sequence). CDR3 coding DNA: TGTGCCAGCAGTCTAACGTGGCCAGGGACGTCGCAGTACTTC. Its translation: CASSLTWPGTSQYF.

The chain recombines TRBV5-1 with TRBJ2-3; D is undetermined. Trimming cost V 0 bases and J 2 bases, with 13 bases left between them. This CDR3 is 16 amino acids long. Germline lookup yields CDR1 SGHRS and CDR2 YFSETQ. Written as DNA, the CDR3 is TGCGCCAGCAGCTTGGTATTAGCTGGGTTCACAGATACGCAGTATTTT. Residues: CASSLVLAGFTDTQYF.

In its sample, this clonotype was seen many times. The CDR3 protein is CASSLDVGANTEAFF. CDR3 DNA sequence: TGTGCCAGCAGCTTAGACGTGGGGGCGAACACTGAAGCTTTCTTT. The rearrangement joins TRBV11-2 to TRBJ1-1; D might be TRBD1 (6 bases). The CDR3 is 15 amino acids. The germline V and J ends were trimmed by 0 bases and 1 base, with 9 bases remaining between them. The V gene's germline CDR1 is SGHAT and CDR2 FQNNGV.

This clonotype occurred many times. This rearrangement joins TRBV12-3 or TRBV12-4 to TRBJ1-6; D remains ambiguous. Trimming removed 3 bases at V and 6 bases at J, with 9 bases between. CDR3 size: 14 residues. The chain's CDR3 is CASSFGNSNSPLHF. CDR3 in DNA: TGTGCCAGCAGTTTCGGGAACAGTAATTCACCCCTCCACTTT.

This clonotype has a count of ten or more. The chain combines TRBV12-3 or TRBV12-4 with TRBJ1-2; D remains unclear. This CDR3 is 14 amino acids long. Trimming removed 3 bases from V and 7 bases from J, with 15 bases in between. CDR3 residues: CASSLIFPYRGYTF. The CDR3 DNA is TGTGCCAGCAGTTTGATTTTCCCCTACCGTGGCTACACCTTC.

This clonotype was detected a few times. The gene calls are TRBV29-1 and TRBJ2-1, with unresolved D. V lost 6 bases to trimming and J lost 7 bases, with 13 bases between them. The germline CDR1 and CDR2 sequences are SQVTM and ANQGSEA. The CDR3 totals 12 residues. This CDR3 is CSVRPQSNEQFF. As DNA, the CDR3 is TGCAGCGTCCGACCCCAGTCGAATGAGCAGTTCTTC.

This clonotype was counted a few times. The rearrangement uses TRBV6-2 or TRBV6-3 and TRBJ2-1; D is undetermined. Germline V gene sequence: CDR1 MNHEY, CDR2 SVGEGT. V dropped 10 bases and J dropped 4 bases, with 11 bases sitting between them. CDR3 length equals 12 residues. The CDR3, as DNA: TGTGCCACCCGCCCGGGTTACAATGAGCAGTTCTTC. Amino acid sequence: CATRPGYNEQFF.

The chain recombines TRBV10-3 with TRBJ2-6; no definite D call. V was clipped by 5 bases and J by 3 bases, with 8 bases between them. This CDR3 comprises 14 residues. Germline CDR1 and CDR2: ENHRY and SYGVKD. This CDR3 is CAISWSGGANVLTF. The CDR3, as DNA: TGTGCCATCAGTTGGTCGGGTGGGGCCAACGTCCTGACTTTC.

This clonotype was recorded many times. The chain's CDR3 is CASSPAGSPLHF. CDR3 DNA sequence: TGTGCCAGCAGCCCCGCCGGTTCACCCCTCCACTTT. The chain has TRBV12-3 or TRBV12-4 and TRBJ1-6; D is ambiguous. CDR3 length: 12 amino acids. The V and J ends lost 6 bases and 9 bases respectively, with 9 bases between them.

V and J are TRBV5-1 and TRBJ2-1; possible D gene TRBD2, 6 bases. The CDR3 is made up of 15 amino acids. Trimming cost V 5 bases and J 3 bases, with 15 bases left between them. Germline CDR1 SGHRS, CDR2 YFSETQ. The CDR3 DNA sequence: TGCGCCAGCAGGAGCGGGCATGGCCTCTACAATGAGCAGTTCTTC. This sequence encodes CASRSGHGLYNEQFF.

This clonotype was found a few times. The V call is TRBV28, the J call TRBJ1-5; D call uncertain. Germline V gene lookup returns CDR1 MDHEN and CDR2 SYDVKM. This CDR3 has 14 amino acids. V gave up 7 bases and J gave up 2 bases, with 12 bases separating them. CDR3 in DNA: TGTGCCAGCATGTGGTCGACCGGCAATCAGCCCCAGCATTTT. Encoded protein: CASMWSTGNQPQHF.

This clonotype was seen at least ten times. The CDR3 bases are TGCAGCGTTGAAGTCTGGACCTCTAGCACAGATACGCAGTATTTT. This translates into CSVEVWTSSTDTQYF. This rearrangement joins TRBV29-1 to TRBJ2-3; D remains unclear. The CDR3 is 15 residues long. Looked up from germline, CDR1 is SQVTM and CDR2 is ANQGSEA. V was shortened by 1 base and J by 0 bases, with 11 bases between the two germline ends.

This clonotype was counted a few times. The rearrangement uses TRBV4-1 and TRBJ2-3; D is unclear. This CDR3 comprises 17 residues. Trimming took off 4 bases at V and 0 bases at J, with 17 bases between the two ends. Germline lookup yields CDR1 MGHRA and CDR2 YSYEKL. CDR3 bases: TGCGCCAGCAGCCCAAGCTGGGCAGATCGAAGCACAGATACGCAGTATTTT. Translation: CASSPSWADRSTDTQYF.

The CDR3 DNA reads as TGTGCCACCAATGGACAGCGCTCTGGAAACACCATATATTTT. Translating gives CATNGQRSGNTIYF. V and J are TRBV12-3 or TRBV12-4 and TRBJ1-3, with a tentative D call TRBD1 (6 bases). V lost 10 bases and J lost 0, with 13 bases in between. CDR3 length: 14 amino acids.

This clonotype has only a few counts. The chain carries TRBV11-2 and TRBJ2-3; 7 positions agree with TRBD1. The CDR3 is 15 residues long. With 5 bases clipped from V and 5 bases from J, the junction kept 10 bases outside the gene matches. Germline CDR1 is SGHAT and CDR2 is FQNNGV. CDR3 sequence: CASSPNTGVGDTQYF. In DNA, the CDR3 is TGTGCCAGCAGCCCAAACACAGGGGTCGGAGATACGCAGTATTTT.

This clonotype has at least ten counts. The V call is TRBV7-8, the J call TRBJ2-7, with a possible D match to TRBD2 (6 bases). This CDR3 is built from 18 residues. CDR1 SGHVS and CDR2 FQNEAQ come from the germline V gene. V lost 5 bases and J 2 bases, leaving 25 bases between the germline ends. CDR3 in DNA: TGTGCCAGCAGCCCACTTGGAGGGTGGCCTTCTTTTCCCTACGAGCAGTACTTC. This translates into CASSPLGGWPSFPYEQYF. Looking up the rest from reference TRBV7-8 and TRBJ2-7 gives the full variable domain: GAGVSQSPRYKVAKRGQDVALRCDPISGHVSLFWYQQALGQGPEFLTYFQNEAQLDKSGLPSDRFFAERPEGSVSTLKIQRTQQEDSAVYLCASSPLGGWPSFPYEQYFGPGTRLTVT.

This clonotype turned up a few times. The rearrangement links TRBV7-9 to TRBJ2-2; D unclear. The germline CDR1 and CDR2 sequences are SEHNR and FQNEAQ (reference sequence). CDR3 length: 15 amino acids. The V and J ends lost 10 bases and 6 bases respectively, with 21 bases between them. This chain's CDR3 is CATPALQKRPGELFF. The CDR3 DNA sequence: TGTGCCACGCCGGCCTTGCAAAAGCGACCCGGGGAGCTGTTTTTT. The entire variable domain, with the rest obtained from reference TRBV7-9 and TRBJ2-2, is as follows: DTGVSQNPRHKITKRGQNVTFRCDPISEHNRLYWYRQTLGQGPEFLTYFQNEAQLEKSRLLSDRFSAERPKGSFSTLEIQRTEQGDSAMYLCATPALQKRPGELFFGEGSRLTVL.